Each of the 26 T cell receptor beta chains below was sequenced from the same sample in a study of OX40 agonist ivuxolimab in advanced cancers. Data came from immunoSEQ multiplex PCR; TCRdb stores just in-frame clones and leaves some out. The sample has some 86,000 clones, under 85% seen once. The sequencing used CD4+ or CD8+ T cells sorted from blood, collected in a trial of the OX40 agonist ivuxolimab. Receptors originate from an adult with an advanced solid tumor such as melanoma, head and neck, liver or kidney cancer.

This clone was found once. This chain links TRBV28 with TRBJ1-5; D is possibly TRBD1 (6 bases). Per the germline V gene, CDR1 is MDHEN and CDR2 is SYDVKM. V lost 4 bases and J lost 3, with 10 bases in between. The CDR3 totals 14 residues. The CDR3 DNA follows: TGTGCCAGCAGTTCCAGGACAGTCAATCAGCCCCAGCATTTT. Translated, it gives CASSSRTVNQPQHF.

The V call is TRBV20-1, the J call TRBJ2-1; D uncertain. Germline CDR1 is DFQATT and CDR2 is SNEGSKA (reference sequence). CDR3 length: 11 amino acids. Trimming left V 3 bases short and J 6 bases short, with 6 bases between. CDR3 protein: CSARVGNEQFF. The CDR3 coding sequence is TGCAGTGCTAGGGTCGGCAATGAGCAGTTCTTC.

This chain uses TRBV10-3 with TRBJ2-1; 8 bases agree with TRBD2. The germline V gene encodes CDR1 ENHRY and CDR2 SYGVKD. With 0 bases clipped from V and 8 bases from J, the junction kept 15 bases outside the gene matches. The CDR3 contains 18 residues. CDR3 bases: TGTGCCATCAGTGAGTCGATGTTAGCGGGACTCGGGATCGATGAGCAGTTCTTC. As protein: CAISESMLAGLGIDEQFF.

This clone was observed a handful of times. The CDR3 nucleotides are TGTGCCAGCAGTACAGACAGGGAGCAAGAGACCCAGTACTTC. Amino acids: CASSTDREQETQYF. V usage is TRBV2 and J usage is TRBJ2-5, with 7 bases lining up with TRBD1. The CDR3 sequence is 14 residues long. Germline V gene lookup returns CDR1 SNHLY and CDR2 FYNNEI. V lost 5 bases and J lost 2; bases outside the gene matches: 5.

J is TRBJ2-5 and V is TRBV7-2; the D is unclear. The end of the DNA fits TRBJ2-7 better, so the J call may be wrong. Germline-derived CDR1 and CDR2 are SGHTA and FQGNSA. The CDR3 totals 15 residues. In nucleotides, the CDR3 is TGTGCCAGCAGCTGGGTTGCCAGGTCCTCCTACGAGCAGTACTTC. It encodes CASSWVARSSYEQYF.

V and J are TRBV7-8 and TRBJ2-6; D is undetermined. V was trimmed by 3 bases and J by 0 bases, leaving 12 bases between them. This CDR3 has 17 residues. CDR1 is SGHVS and CDR2 is FQNEAQ in the germline V gene. The CDR3 reads CASSLGTPFSGANVLTF. The CDR3 bases are TGTGCCAGCAGCTTGGGTACCCCATTCTCTGGGGCCAACGTCCTGACTTTC.

This clone was recorded only once. The rearrangement links TRBV7-9 to TRBJ2-2; unclear D gene. Germline CDR1 SEHNR, CDR2 FQNEAQ (reference sequence). The V end was cut by 5 bases, the J end by 5 bases, with 9 bases between. The CDR3 sequence is 13 residues long. In nucleotides, the CDR3 is TGTGCCAGCAGCCTGGACGGAACCGGGGAGCTGTTTTTT. It yields the protein CASSLDGTGELFF.

This rearrangement joins TRBV2 to TRBJ2-3, with 8 nucleotides matching TRBD1. Germline CDR1 SNHLY, CDR2 FYNNEI. CDR3 length: 17 amino acids. V trimming: 5 bases; J trimming: 2 bases; junction bases outside the gene matches: 12. The CDR3 protein is CASSRTGGIRHTDTQYF. The DNA for the CDR3 is TGTGCCAGCAGTAGAACAGGGGGTATCAGACACACAGATACGCAGTATTTT.

The J gene is TRBJ1-5, the V gene TRBV7-2; 7 bases are a match to TRBD1. Trimming removed 4 bases from V and 7 bases from J; junction bases left unmatched: 10. The germline V gene encodes CDR1 SGHTA and CDR2 FQGNSA. The CDR3 has 15 residues. CDR3 residues: CASSSTPQGHQPQHF. CDR3 bases: TGTGCCAGCAGCTCGACACCACAGGGGCACCAGCCCCAGCATTTT.

This chain joins TRBV19 and TRBJ2-5; D possibly corresponds to TRBD2 (6 bases). Germline V lookup: CDR1 LNHDA, CDR2 SQIVND (reference sequence). The V end lost 7 bases, the J end lost 2 bases, and 14 bases lay between the germline ends. The CDR3 runs to 14 residues. In DNA, the CDR3 is TGTGCCAGTAACCAAGCGGGCGCACAAGAGACCCAGTACTTC. Its translation: CASNQAGAQETQYF.

This chain links TRBV5-1 with TRBJ2-2; no reliable D call. CDR1 SGHRS and CDR2 YFSETQ come from the germline V gene. This CDR3 is built from 14 residues. Trimming left V 4 bases short and J 7 bases short, with 14 bases between. The CDR3 sequence is CASSPVSGYGELFF. CDR3 sequence (DNA): TGCGCCAGCAGCCCCGTGTCGGGTTACGGGGAGCTGTTTTTT.

V is TRBV18 and J is TRBJ2-1; 15 nucleotides align to TRBD2. Per the germline V gene, CDR1 is KGHSH and CDR2 is LQKENI. This CDR3 has 16 residues. J gave up 7 bases and V 0 bases, and 1 base lay outside the gene matches. The CDR3 spells CASSPPGTSGRNEQFF. The CDR3 DNA sequence: TGTGCCAGCTCACCACCCGGGACTAGCGGGAGGAATGAGCAGTTCTTC.

The chain links TRBV7-9 to TRBJ2-5, with D perhaps given as TRBD1 or TRBD2 (5 bases each). Germline assignment: CDR1 SEHNR and CDR2 FQNEAQ (reference sequence). The CDR3 is made up of 14 amino acids. The ends were cut back, 5 bases at V and 3 bases at J, with 13 bases in the middle. The CDR3 spells CASSHRDGKETQYF. CDR3 DNA: TGTGCCAGCAGCCACCGGGACGGAAAAGAGACCCAGTACTTC.

The chain carries TRBV2 and TRBJ2-7, with D possibly being TRBD1 or TRBD2 (5 bases each). V lost 4 bases and J 12 bases, leaving 19 bases between the germline ends. Germline CDR1 reads SNHLY; CDR2 reads FYNNEI. This CDR3 has 13 residues. DNA for the CDR3: TGTGCCAGCAGTGGGGCTCTGGGGGAAAGGGGGTACTTC. Translation: CASSGALGERGYF.

The rearrangement joins TRBV7-9 to TRBJ2-7; D remains ambiguous. Trimming removed 5 bases from V and 2 bases from J, with 25 bases in between. The V gene's germline CDR1 is SEHNR and CDR2 FQNEAQ (reference sequence). The CDR3 length is 18 residues. In DNA form, the CDR3 reads TGTGCCAGCAGCCGTACCCTACCGTCTGGATTTTGGGCCTACGAGCAGTACTTC. It encodes CASSRTLPSGFWAYEQYF.

The chain employs TRBV7-9 and TRBJ2-1; D may be TRBD2 (7 bases). Germline CDR1 reads SEHNR; CDR2 reads FQNEAQ (reference sequence). V lost 5 bases and J lost 8, with 19 bases in between. The CDR3 spans 15 residues. This chain's CDR3 is CASSTLRGAGYEQFF. The CDR3 DNA reads TGTGCCAGCAGCACTCTCCGGGGGGCGGGTTATGAGCAGTTCTTC.

This chain connects TRBV6-6 to TRBJ2-3; D not resolved. Germline-derived CDR1 and CDR2 are MNHNY and SVGAGI (reference sequence). The CDR3 sequence is 13 residues long. V lost 5 bases to trimming and J lost 4 bases, with 10 bases between them. CDR3 bases: TGTGCCAGCAGTCTCAATAACGCAGATACGCAGTATTTT. This sequence encodes CASSLNNADTQYF.

J is TRBJ2-7 and V is TRBV10-3; D perhaps matches TRBD2 (6 bases). Germline CDR1 ENHRY, CDR2 SYGVKD. The CDR3 consists of 14 residues. V was cut by 6 bases and J by 2 bases, with 14 bases left in between. CDR3 sequence reads: CAIRGLGGAYEQYF. Here the CDR3 DNA reads TGTGCCATCAGAGGTTTGGGGGGAGCCTACGAGCAGTACTTC.

This clone occurred a few times. V is TRBV5-6 and J is TRBJ2-3, with D perhaps assigned TRBD1 or TRBD2 (5 bases each). The CDR3 length is 15 residues. The ends were cut back, 0 bases at V and 1 base at J, with 9 bases in the middle. Germline V CDR1 and CDR2: SGHDT, YYEEEE. CDR3 amino acids: CASSLGQGGTDTQYF. CDR3 coding DNA: TGTGCCAGCAGCTTGGGTCAGGGAGGCACAGATACGCAGTATTTT.

This clone has a single count. The rearrangement links TRBV28 to TRBJ2-3; D not certain. Germline assignment: CDR1 MDHEN and CDR2 SYDVKM. This CDR3 is built from 13 residues. Trimming shortened V by 3 bases and J by 4 bases, and 8 bases separated the two germline ends. The CDR3 here is CASSFSLADTQYF. The DNA for the CDR3 is TGTGCCAGCAGTTTTTCTTTGGCAGATACGCAGTATTTT.

The table lists this clone with a count of one. The chain has TRBV19 and TRBJ2-4, with a tentative D call TRBD2 (5 bases). V was cut by 3 bases and J by 0 bases, with 9 bases left in between. This CDR3 is 15 amino acids long. Germline V gives CDR1 LNHDA, CDR2 SQIVND (reference sequence). CDR3 protein: CASSIGDLAKNIQYF. The CDR3 DNA reads TGTGCCAGTAGTATCGGGGATTTAGCCAAAAACATTCAGTACTTC.

The chain is built from TRBV5-4 and TRBJ1-4; D remains unclear. The V end was cut by 0 bases, the J end by 2 bases, with 8 bases between. The length of the CDR3 is 15 residues. CDR1 SGHNT and CDR2 YYREEE come from the germline V gene (reference sequence). In DNA, the CDR3 is TGTGCCAGCAGCTTGGATCCGTCTACTAATGAAAAACTGTTTTTT. Translation gives CASSLDPSTNEKLFF.

The chain is built from TRBV7-2 and TRBJ2-3; 9 bases line up with TRBD2. This CDR3 comprises 14 residues. Germline trimming cut 8 bases from V and 2 bases from J; bases unmatched to any gene: 5. Germline values: CDR1 SGHTA, CDR2 FQGNSA. For the CDR3, the DNA is TGTGCCAGCGTCCTAGCGGGGTACACAGATACGCAGTATTTT. As protein: CASVLAGYTDTQYF.

The chain carries TRBV18 and TRBJ1-1; D uncertain. V was shortened by 6 bases and J by 2 bases, with 16 bases between the two germline ends. The V gene's germline CDR1 is KGHSH and CDR2 LQKENI. This CDR3 is built from 15 residues. As DNA, the CDR3 is TGTGCCAGCTCCCCTTCTTTGGAGGGTAACACTGAAGCTTTCTTT. Protein product: CASSPSLEGNTEAFF.

The chain uses TRBV7-2 and TRBJ2-7; D is uncertain. Trimming removed 2 bases at V and 0 bases at J, with 8 bases between. Germline V gene lookup returns CDR1 SGHTA and CDR2 FQGNSA. CDR3 length: 14 amino acids. CDR3 residues: CASSLSPSSYEQYF. For the CDR3, the DNA is TGTGCCAGCAGCTTATCTCCTAGCTCCTACGAGCAGTACTTC.

The chain is built from TRBV27 and TRBJ1-4; D ambiguous. This CDR3 has 16 residues. Germline CDR1 MNHEY, CDR2 SMNVEV (reference sequence). V was trimmed by 5 bases and J by 4 bases, leaving 17 bases between them. The CDR3 spells CASSPSLQTYNEKLFF. The CDR3 DNA reads as TGTGCCAGCAGTCCTTCCCTACAGACCTATAATGAAAAACTGTTTTTT.